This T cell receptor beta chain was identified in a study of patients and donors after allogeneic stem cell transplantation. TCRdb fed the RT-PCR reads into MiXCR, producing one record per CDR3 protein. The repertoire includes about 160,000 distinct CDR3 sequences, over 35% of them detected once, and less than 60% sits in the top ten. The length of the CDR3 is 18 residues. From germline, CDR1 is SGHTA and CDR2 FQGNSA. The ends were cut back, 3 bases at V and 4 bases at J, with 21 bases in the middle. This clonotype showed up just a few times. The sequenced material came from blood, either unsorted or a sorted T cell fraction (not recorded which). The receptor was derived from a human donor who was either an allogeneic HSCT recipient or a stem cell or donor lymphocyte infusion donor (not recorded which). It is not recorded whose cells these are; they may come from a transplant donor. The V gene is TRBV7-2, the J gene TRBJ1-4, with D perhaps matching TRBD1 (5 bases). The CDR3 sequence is CASSFHPGPRVGNEKLFF. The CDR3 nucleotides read TGTGCCAGCAGCTTCCATCCGGGACCGCGTGTTGGTAATGAAAAACTGTTTTTT.